This T cell receptor beta chain appears in the sequencing data of a study of blood T cell repertoires in COVID-19. Study-wide background: T cells, B-cell-depleted T cells, or PBMCs supplied cDNA or gDNA.

Per the authors' pipeline: Estimates of nucleated cell counts were drawn from the amplification of reference gene primers. The data were produced by immunoSEQ multiplex PCR, yet TCRdb's version contains in-frame clones alone and is incomplete. V and J calls and clone size are copied from that table; D and trimming were computed from the DNA. Of around 63,000 clones in the sample, 80% are singletons; the top ten hold about 7.1%. There are 15 residues in the CDR3. Trimming cost V 1 base and J 8 bases; bases outside gene matches: 8. The germline gives CDR1 SGHAT, CDR2 FQNNGV. V and J are TRBV11-2 and TRBJ2-3, with 8 bases matching TRBD2. Sequencing used peripheral blood. This TCR was sampled from a man in his 60s with acute or convalescent COVID-19. CDR3 nucleotides: TGTGCCAGCAGCTTAGCTCGAGCGGGGGTGGTTACGCAGTATTTT. Protein: CASSLARAGVVTQYF.